A selection of T cell receptor beta chains follows, all from one sample in a study of T cells after yellow fever vaccination. TCRdb ran MiXCR on the 5' RACE reads and lists one entry per CDR3 protein. In the table there are more than 300,000 distinct CDR3 sequences, approximately 4% of which are singletons. Sequencing used PBMCs, obtained 15 days after the yellow fever booster vaccination. All receptors derive from a man aged 18 to 30 who received the YFV17D yellow fever vaccine. CDR3s include the opening cysteine and the closing phenylalanine or tryptophan. A D gene is named only where the DNA matches it firmly. Clone size is not always given. Where it is, it says once, few, many or a class for expanded clones.

clone_size j_call d_call v_call cdr3_nt cdr3_aa
many TRBJ2-2 NA TRBV6-2/TRBV6-3 TGTGCCAGCACTGAACAGAACACCGGGGAGCTGTTTTTT CASTEQNTGELFF
many TRBJ2-7 NA TRBV20-1 TGCAGTGCTCCCCAACAGTGGGGTCACGAGCAGTACTTC CSAPQQWGHEQYF
many TRBJ2-5 NA TRBV12-3/TRBV12-4 TGTGCCAGCAGTTTAAAGGACATAGAGACCCAGTACTTC CASSLKDIETQYF
many TRBJ1-1 NA TRBV20-1 TGCAGTGCCCCCAACGGTAGGGGCCGGAACACTGAAGCTTTCTTT CSAPNGRGRNTEAFF
few TRBJ2-5 NA TRBV2 TGTGCCAGCAGTGAATCGTGGGTGACTGCCATACAAGAGACCCAGTACTTC CASSESWVTAIQETQYF
NA TRBJ2-7 NA TRBV6-5 TGTGCCAGCAGTTACGGGGTCCCCTACGAGCAGTACTTC CASSYGVPYEQYF
few TRBJ2-1 NA TRBV27 TGTGCCAGCAGTTTAATTGGGCTCTTGGGCTCCTACAATGAGCAGTTCTTC CASSLIGLLGSYNEQFF
NA TRBJ2-7 NA TRBV5-1 TGCGCCAGCAGCTTTATGGACAGCAGCTACGAGCAGTACTTC CASSFMDSSYEQYF
many TRBJ2-1 TRBD2 TRBV7-9 TGTGCCAGCACTGGAGGAGCGGGGTCGTACAATGAGCAGTTCTTC CASTGGAGSYNEQFF
many TRBJ2-7 NA TRBV5-1 TGCGCCAGCCGGACAGATCCCTACGAGCAGTACTTC CASRTDPYEQYF
many TRBJ2-1 NA TRBV20-1 TGCAGTGCTAGAGATCTTCGGGGGCCGGGCTACAATGAGCAGTTCTTC CSARDLRGPGYNEQFF
many TRBJ2-1 NA TRBV4-3 TGCGCCAGCAGCCAAGAGCCAAGGGACTCCCACAATGAGCAGTTCTTC CASSQEPRDSHNEQFF
many TRBJ2-3 NA TRBV7-9 TGTGCCAGCACCCCCCGTACAGATACGCAGTATTTT CASTPRTDTQYF
many TRBJ1-1 NA TRBV7-2 TGTGCCAGCAGCCTGATTGGGGGCCCGGGCACTGAAGCTTTCTTT CASSLIGGPGTEAFF
many TRBJ2-2 TRBD2 TRBV7-3 TGTGCCAGCAGCTTACCGACTAGCGGGGGGGCGAACACCGGGGAGCTGTTTTTT CASSLPTSGGANTGELFF
many TRBJ2-5 NA TRBV5-1 TGCGCCAGCAGCTTTATGGGCGGGCGAGAGACCCAGTACTTC CASSFMGGRETQYF
many TRBJ1-1 NA TRBV4-3 TGCGCCAGCAGTGAAGGGAGGGGGAACACTGAAGCTTTCTTT CASSEGRGNTEAFF
NA TRBJ1-2 NA TRBV6-5 TGTGCCAGCAGTTACACCCGACGTCGGGGGGCGCATGGCTACACCTTC CASSYTRRRGAHGYTF
NA TRBJ1-5 NA TRBV20-1 TGCAGTGCTAGAGATTACCAGGGAGATCAGCCCCAGCATTTT CSARDYQGDQPQHF
many TRBJ2-7 TRBD2 TRBV11-2 TGTGCCAGCTCCTTTATGGGCGGGGGATACAGGAGCTACGAGCAGTACTTC CASSFMGGGYRSYEQYF
NA TRBJ1-4 NA TRBV5-6 TGTGCCAGCAGTTCCCGGGTTCTTAATGAAAAACTGTTTTTT CASSSRVLNEKLFF
many TRBJ2-5 NA TRBV9 TGTGCCAGCAGCGGTAGTGTGTCGGAGACCCAGTACTTC CASSGSVSETQYF
many TRBJ2-2 NA TRBV5-1 TGCGCCAGCAGCTTGCGTGGAGTCACCGGGGAGCTGTTTTTT CASSLRGVTGELFF
few TRBJ1-1 NA TRBV7-2 TGTGCCAGCACCTCGGGGTTGAACACTGAAGCTTTCTTT CASTSGLNTEAFF
few TRBJ2-5 TRBD1 TRBV29-1 TGCAGCGTTGAAGTGCGTGGACAGGCACAAGAGACCCAGTACTTC CSVEVRGQAQETQYF
many TRBJ2-7 NA TRBV11-2 TGTGCCAGCAGCTTTGGCGGTACGGGATACGAGCAGTACTTC CASSFGGTGYEQYF
NA TRBJ1-6 NA TRBV5-1 TGCGCCAGCAGCTGGGATGAAGGGTCACCCCTCCACTTT CASSWDEGSPLHF
NA TRBJ2-5 NA TRBV18 TGTGCCAGCTCACCACTCGCGAGGGTCAGGGAGAGGCGAAAAGAGACCCAGTACTTC CASSPLARVRERRKETQYF
few TRBJ2-3 NA TRBV11-3 TGTGCCAGCAGCCCACGGACGGGGGGCCCAGATACGCAGTATTTT CASSPRTGGPDTQYF
few TRBJ2-1 NA TRBV7-3 TGTGCCAGCAGCTTTGAGGGGGGTCGAGAGCAGTTCTTC CASSFEGGREQFF
few TRBJ1-1 NA TRBV5-1 TGCGCCAGCAGCTTGGGCTCGTTGACGGACACTGAAGCTTTCTTT CASSLGSLTDTEAFF
few TRBJ1-1 TRBD1 TRBV4-1 TGCGCCAGCAGCCAAGCCTCTGACAGGGGTTCTGAAGCTTTCTTT CASSQASDRGSEAFF
many TRBJ1-1 NA TRBV5-1 TGCGCCAGCAGCTTGGAAACTTCAGGAAGCACTGAAGCTTTCTTT CASSLETSGSTEAFF
few TRBJ2-3 NA TRBV30 TGTGCCTGGAGTGTACTATTCACAGATACGCAGTATTTT CAWSVLFTDTQYF
few TRBJ2-1 TRBD1 TRBV4-3 TGCGCCAGCAGCCTAATGACCGGGACAGACAATGAGCAGTTCTTC CASSLMTGTDNEQFF
few TRBJ2-3 NA TRBV7-2 TGTGCCAGCATCAATCGACTAGACCCCTTCGGGACAGATACGCAGTATTTT CASINRLDPFGTDTQYF
many TRBJ1-6 NA TRBV27 TGTGCCAGCACCCTTCGACCGACCGCCGGTTCACCCCTCCACTTT CASTLRPTAGSPLHF
many TRBJ2-7 NA TRBV25-1 TGTGCCGGAGAAAGGGACATATCCTACGAGCAGTACTTC CAGERDISYEQYF
many TRBJ2-3 NA TRBV5-1 TGCGCCAGCAGCTTACAAACAGATACGCAGTATTTT CASSLQTDTQYF
many TRBJ1-1 NA TRBV5-6 TGTGCCAGCAGCTTCCGGGACCACACTGAAGCTTTCTTT CASSFRDHTEAFF
few TRBJ2-7 TRBD1 TRBV5-4 TGTGCCAGCAGCCAAGGGACAGGGGGACCCTACGAGCAGTACTTC CASSQGTGGPYEQYF
few TRBJ2-1 NA TRBV5-5 TGTGCCAGCAGCGTACAGGGGACTATCTCCTACAATGAGCAGTTCTTC CASSVQGTISYNEQFF
many TRBJ2-5 NA TRBV20-1 TGCAGTGCTAGGGACGGCCAAGAGACCCAGTACTTC CSARDGQETQYF
many TRBJ1-2 NA TRBV12-3/TRBV12-4 TGTGCCAGCAGCCCGGACAACTATGGCTACACCTTC CASSPDNYGYTF